The 19 T cell receptor beta chains in this list originate from one sample, sequenced in a study of shared clonotypes between healthy human individuals. Clones were read by immunoSEQ multiplex PCR, and TCRdb kept only the in-frame ones, dropping some. The repertoire includes some 1 million clones, about three quarters of them detected once, and approximately 1.5% sits in the top ten. The sequencing input was memory CD4+ T cells sorted from blood. Sample subset: CD45RA-negative fraction. The receptor set was obtained from a man between 18 and 35 years old in good health.

This chain connects TRBV29-1 to TRBJ1-1; 11 positions match TRBD1. CDR3 length equals 11 residues. Germline V gene sequence: CDR1 SQVTM, CDR2 ANQGSEA. J was trimmed by 11 bases and V by 6 bases; bases with no gene match: 5. CDR3 bases: TGCAGCGTCGCGGGACAGGGGGGGGCTTTCTTT. Amino acids: CSVAGQGGAFF.

Written as DNA, the CDR3 is TGTGCCAGCAGCACCCAGGGGTGGGCAACTAATGAAAAACTGTTTTTT. It codes for CASSTQGWATNEKLFF. The chain has TRBV28 and TRBJ1-4; tentative D call: TRBD1 (6 bases). Germline V gene data show CDR1 as MDHEN and CDR2 as SYDVKM. The CDR3 consists of 16 residues. Trimming stripped 6 bases from V and 0 bases from J, with 14 bases between.

This clone came up a few times. The chain carries TRBV29-1 and TRBJ1-1, with TRBD1 matching 8 bases. The CDR3 has 12 residues. Germline CDR1 and CDR2: SQVTM and ANQGSEA. Germline trimming cut 5 bases from V and 7 bases from J; bases unmatched to any gene: 6. In DNA, the CDR3 is TGCAGCGTTAATCAGGGGGCCGGTGAAGCTTTCTTT. Protein product: CSVNQGAGEAFF. The complete variable domain, with remaining parts taken from reference TRBV29-1 and TRBJ1-1, reads SAVISQKPSRDICQRGTSLTIQCQVDSQVTMMFWYRQQPGQSLTLIATANQGSEATYESGFVIDKFPISRPNLTFSTLTVSNMSPEDSSIYLCSVNQGAGEAFFGQGTRLTVV.

The rearrangement joins TRBV30 to TRBJ1-2, with D maybe TRBD1 (5 bases). CDR3 size: 13 residues. The V end was cut by 4 bases, the J end by 3 bases, with 12 bases between. CDR1 is GTSNPN and CDR2 is SVGIG in the germline V gene (reference sequence). The CDR3 loop reads CAWNGGGDYGYTF. In DNA, the CDR3 is TGTGCCTGGAATGGGGGAGGAGACTATGGCTACACCTTC.

This clone has a handful of counts. The chain is built from TRBV30 and TRBJ2-5, with D unresolved. CDR1 is GTSNPN and CDR2 is SVGIG in the germline V gene (reference sequence). Trimming cost V 5 bases and J 3 bases, with 10 bases left between them. The CDR3 consists of 12 residues. In DNA form, the CDR3 reads TGTGCCTGGGCCCCCTCAGAAGAGACCCAGTACTTC. It translates to CAWAPSEETQYF.

This clone was observed at least ten times. This chain joins TRBV30 and TRBJ1-2; no clear D gene. V lost 2 bases and J 6 bases, leaving 4 bases between the germline ends. Germline V gene data show CDR1 as GTSNPN and CDR2 as SVGIG (reference sequence). This CDR3 comprises 10 residues. The CDR3 loop is CAWSTHGYTF. The CDR3 nucleotides read TGTGCCTGGAGTACACATGGCTACACCTTC.

The chain couples TRBV5-4 to TRBJ1-2; D is ambiguous. Between the trimmed V and J ends, which lost 4 bases and 4 bases, there was a span of 11 bases. This CDR3 spans 13 amino acids. The germline CDR1 and CDR2 sequences are SGHNT and YYREEE (reference sequence). The DNA of the CDR3 is TGTGCCAGCAGCAGGGATGGGGTCTATGGCTACACCTTC. Protein product: CASSRDGVYGYTF.

Notes on this clone: The sample contains more than one DNA sequence encoding this CDR3. The rearrangement links TRBV5-1 to TRBJ2-2; the match to TRBD1 covers 10 bases. V lost 5 bases and J lost 4; bases outside the gene matches: 5. This CDR3 spans 15 amino acids. Germline V gene sequence: CDR1 SGHRS, CDR2 YFSETQ. This CDR3 reads CASRERTGGTGELFF. The CDR3 DNA follows: TGCGCCAGCAGGGAGAGGACAGGGGGCACCGGGGAGCTGTTTTTT.

This rearrangement joins TRBV7-9 to TRBJ2-7; 9 bases are shared with TRBD2. Germline V gene lookup returns CDR1 SEHNR and CDR2 FQNEAQ (reference sequence). The CDR3 sequence is 14 residues long. Trimming removed 6 bases from V and 2 bases from J; junction bases left unmatched: 5. In nucleotides, the CDR3 is TGTGCCAGCAGGAATAGCGGGAGAACCTACGAGCAGTACTTC. Residues: CASRNSGRTYEQYF.

As for this clone: A much larger clone differs from this one at a single base, so this may be a read error. V gene TRBV2 combines with J gene TRBJ2-2; D ambiguous. V dropped 6 bases and J dropped 0 bases, with 2 bases sitting between them. In germline, CDR1 is SNHLY, CDR2 FYNNEI. This CDR3 is 12 amino acids long. This chain's CDR3 is CASSPNTGELFF. DNA of the CDR3: TGTGCCAGCAGCCCGAACACCGGGGAGCTGTTTTTT.

This sequence joins TRBV5-5 and TRBJ2-1; D gene uncertain. The CDR3 runs 15 residues. Germline CDR1 and CDR2: SGHKS and YYEKEE (reference sequence). V was clipped by 4 bases and J by 0 bases, with 11 bases between them. CDR3 amino acids: CASSPEGFSYNEQFF. The CDR3 coding sequence is TGTGCCAGCAGCCCCGAAGGCTTCTCCTACAATGAGCAGTTCTTC.

The chain carries TRBV5-4 and TRBJ2-7, with 9 positions matching TRBD2. In germline, CDR1 is SGHNT, CDR2 YYREEE (reference sequence). This CDR3 spans 15 amino acids. Unmatched junction bases numbered 10, after V lost 4 bases and J lost 5 bases. As DNA, the CDR3 is TGTGCCAGCAGCCAATCCGGGACTAGCTTCCACGAGCAGTACTTC. Translating gives CASSQSGTSFHEQYF.

This clone has only a few counts. V and J are TRBV10-3 and TRBJ2-3; a weak D match, TRBD2 (7 bases). The CDR3 runs to 14 residues. CDR1 and CDR2 from the germline V gene are ENHRY and SYGVKD. Trimming took off 7 bases at V and 3 bases at J, with 14 bases between the two ends. The CDR3 spells CAIKGLGGTDTQYF. In DNA, the CDR3 is TGTGCCATCAAAGGACTAGGGGGGACAGATACGCAGTATTTT.

In its sample, this clone was seen a few times. The identical CDR3 is also encoded by other nucleotide sequences in the sample. V is TRBV6-5 and J is TRBJ2-1; D call uncertain. The germline V gene encodes CDR1 MNHEY and CDR2 SVGAGI. The CDR3 contains 13 residues. Trimming took off 0 bases at V and 2 bases at J, with 2 bases between the two ends. The CDR3 DNA reads as TGTGCCAGCAGTTACTCGCCCTACAATGAGCAGTTCTTC. Its translation: CASSYSPYNEQFF.

The gene calls are TRBV6-1 and TRBJ1-2; 11 positions match TRBD1. The CDR3 covers 13 residues. V lost 7 bases to trimming and J lost 6 bases; unmatched junction nucleotides: 4. From germline, CDR1 is MNHNS and CDR2 SASEGT. The CDR3 here is CASTVGQGDGYTF. CDR3 nucleotides: TGTGCCAGCACTGTGGGACAGGGGGATGGCTACACCTTC.

V gene TRBV19 combines with J gene TRBJ1-2; D not resolved. Trimming shortened V by 3 bases and J by 4 bases, and 9 bases separated the two germline ends. Germline values: CDR1 LNHDA, CDR2 SQIVND (reference sequence). There are 13 residues in the CDR3. In DNA form, the CDR3 reads TGTGCCAGTAGTATTTTAGAATTCTATGGCTACACCTTC. Translating it yields CASSILEFYGYTF.

This clone has only a few counts. V and J are TRBV28 and TRBJ1-5; D perhaps matches TRBD1 (6 bases). Trimming cost V 4 bases and J 0 bases, with 13 bases left between them. The germline gives CDR1 MDHEN, CDR2 SYDVKM. CDR3 size: 16 residues. CDR3 DNA: TGTGCCAGCAGTTCACCAACAGGGCTTAGCAATCAGCCCCAGCATTTT. Translated, it gives CASSSPTGLSNQPQHF.

The genes are TRBV5-4 and TRBJ2-7; D is ambiguous. From germline, CDR1 is SGHNT and CDR2 YYREEE (reference sequence). V was shortened by 0 bases and J by 6 bases, with 10 bases between the two germline ends. The CDR3 totals 13 residues. This CDR3 is CASSLASRGEQYF. Written as DNA, the CDR3 is TGTGCCAGCAGCTTGGCAAGTCGAGGCGAGCAGTACTTC.

The chain uses TRBV19 and TRBJ1-1; D is possibly TRBD1 (5 bases). V lost 5 bases and J lost 1, with 11 bases in between. This CDR3 region has 14 residues. Germline lookup yields CDR1 LNHDA and CDR2 SQIVND (reference sequence). In DNA, the CDR3 is TGTGCCAGTAGTTTAGGACACAGGAACACTGAAGCTTTCTTT. Amino acid sequence: CASSLGHRNTEAFF.